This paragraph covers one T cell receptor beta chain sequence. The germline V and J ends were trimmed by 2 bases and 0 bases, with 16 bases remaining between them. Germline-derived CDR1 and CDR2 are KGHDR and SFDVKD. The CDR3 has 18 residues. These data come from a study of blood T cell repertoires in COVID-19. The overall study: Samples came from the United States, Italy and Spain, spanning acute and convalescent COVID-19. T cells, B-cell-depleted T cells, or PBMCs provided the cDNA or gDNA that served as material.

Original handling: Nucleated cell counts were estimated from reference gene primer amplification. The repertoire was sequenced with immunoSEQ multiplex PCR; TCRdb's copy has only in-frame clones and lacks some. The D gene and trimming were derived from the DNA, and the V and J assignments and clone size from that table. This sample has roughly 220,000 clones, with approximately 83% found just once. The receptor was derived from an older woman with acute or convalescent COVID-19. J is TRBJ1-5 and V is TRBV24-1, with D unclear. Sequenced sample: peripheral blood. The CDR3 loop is CATSDYSCAGYSNQPQHF. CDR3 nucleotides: TGTGCCACCAGTGATTATAGTTGTGCAGGCTATAGCAATCAGCCCCAGCATTTT.